This TCR beta chain was documented in a study of blood T cell repertoires in COVID-19. In the study overall: The United States, Italy and Spain provided the acute and convalescent COVID-19 samples. Nucleic acid was either cDNA or gDNA, and it came from T cells, B-cell-depleted T cells, or PBMCs.

This clone showed up just once. As processed by the authors: Amplification with reference gene primers provided the estimates of nucleated cell counts. Method: immunoSEQ multiplex PCR; TCRdb's copy keeps in-frame clones and lacks some. That table is the source of V, J and clone size, and D and trimming were worked out from the DNA. The data contain more than 95,000 clones, roughly 90% of them singletons. V lost 4 bases and J lost 1; bases outside the gene matches: 7. The V gene's germline CDR1 is SGDLS and CDR2 YYNGEE. The CDR3 consists of 16 residues. The V and J genes are TRBV9 and TRBJ2-7; TRBD2 aligns across 11 bases. The sequence derives from a human donor in a cohort sampled during active COVID-19. Specimen: peripheral blood. The CDR3 region has the DNA TGTGCCAGCAGCACGGGACTAGCGGTATATTCCTACGAGCAGTACTTC. It specifies CASSTGLAVYSYEQYF.